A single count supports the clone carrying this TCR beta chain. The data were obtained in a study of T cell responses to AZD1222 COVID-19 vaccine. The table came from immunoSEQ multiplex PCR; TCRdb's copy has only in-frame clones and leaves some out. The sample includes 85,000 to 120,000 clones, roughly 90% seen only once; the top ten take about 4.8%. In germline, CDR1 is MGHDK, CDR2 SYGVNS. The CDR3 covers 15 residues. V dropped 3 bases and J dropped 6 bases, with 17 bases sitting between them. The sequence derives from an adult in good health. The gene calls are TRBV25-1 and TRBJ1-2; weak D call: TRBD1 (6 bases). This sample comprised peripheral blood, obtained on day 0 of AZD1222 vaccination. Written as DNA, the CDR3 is TGTGCCAGCAGTGATAAAGGGACACGTCGGGATGGCTACACCTTC. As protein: CASSDKGTRRDGYTF.